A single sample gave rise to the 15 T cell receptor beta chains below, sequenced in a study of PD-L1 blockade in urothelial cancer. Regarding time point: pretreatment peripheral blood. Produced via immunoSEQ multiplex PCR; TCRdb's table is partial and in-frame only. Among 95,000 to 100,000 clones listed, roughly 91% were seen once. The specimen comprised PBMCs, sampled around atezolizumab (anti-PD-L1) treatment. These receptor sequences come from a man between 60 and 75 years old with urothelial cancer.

CDR3 loop: CASSLDNFSNQPQHF. In DNA, the CDR3 is TGTGCCAGCAGCTTAGATAATTTCAGCAATCAGCCCCAGCATTTT. This chain connects TRBV7-2 to TRBJ1-5; D unresolved. This CDR3 has 15 amino acids. In germline, CDR1 is SGHTA, CDR2 FQGNSA. Trimming took 1 base from V and 1 from J, leaving 8 bases between them.

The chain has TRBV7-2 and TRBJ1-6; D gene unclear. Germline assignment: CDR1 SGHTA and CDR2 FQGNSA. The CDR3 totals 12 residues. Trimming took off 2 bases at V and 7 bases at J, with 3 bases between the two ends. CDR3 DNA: TGTGCCAGCAGCTTAATAAATTCACCCCTCCACTTT. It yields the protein CASSLINSPLHF.

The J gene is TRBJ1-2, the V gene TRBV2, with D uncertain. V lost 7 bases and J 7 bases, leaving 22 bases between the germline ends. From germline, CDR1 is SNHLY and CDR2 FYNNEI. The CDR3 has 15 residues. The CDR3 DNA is TGTGCCAGCATCCCCACGGGAACCTTCGGATCTGGCTACACCTTC. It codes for CASIPTGTFGSGYTF.

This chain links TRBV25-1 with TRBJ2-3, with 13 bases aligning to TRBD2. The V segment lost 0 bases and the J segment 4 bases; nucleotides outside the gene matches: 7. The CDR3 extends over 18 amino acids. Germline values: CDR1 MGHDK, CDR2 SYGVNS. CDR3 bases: TGTGCCAGCAGTGAATATTTCGGACTAGCGGGGGACGCAGATACGCAGTATTTT. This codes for CASSEYFGLAGDADTQYF.

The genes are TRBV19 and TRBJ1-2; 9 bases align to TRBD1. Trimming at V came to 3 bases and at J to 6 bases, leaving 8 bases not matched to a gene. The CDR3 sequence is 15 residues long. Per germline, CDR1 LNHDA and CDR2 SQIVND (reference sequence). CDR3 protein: CASSIPTGQGHGYTF. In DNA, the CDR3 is TGTGCCAGTAGTATCCCCACAGGACAGGGGCATGGCTACACCTTC.

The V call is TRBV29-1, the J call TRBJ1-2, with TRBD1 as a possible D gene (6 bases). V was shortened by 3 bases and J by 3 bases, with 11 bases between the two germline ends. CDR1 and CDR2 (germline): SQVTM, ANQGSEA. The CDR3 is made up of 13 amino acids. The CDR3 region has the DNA TGCAGCGTTGAGGTCCCAGGGGACTATGGCTACACCTTC. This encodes CSVEVPGDYGYTF.

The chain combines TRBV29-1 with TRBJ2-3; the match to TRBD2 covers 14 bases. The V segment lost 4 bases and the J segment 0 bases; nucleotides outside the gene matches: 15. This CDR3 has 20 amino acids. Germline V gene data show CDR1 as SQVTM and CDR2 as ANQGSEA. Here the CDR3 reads CSVGPPGLAGDKTSTDTQYF. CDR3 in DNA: TGCAGCGTTGGGCCCCCGGGACTAGCGGGGGACAAAACTAGCACAGATACGCAGTATTTT.

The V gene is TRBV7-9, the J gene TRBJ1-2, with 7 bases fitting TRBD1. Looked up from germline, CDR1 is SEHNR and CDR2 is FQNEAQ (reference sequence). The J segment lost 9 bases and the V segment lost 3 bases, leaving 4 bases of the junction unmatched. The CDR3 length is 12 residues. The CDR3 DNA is TGTGCCAGCAGCTTGGACAGGACGAGCTACACCTTC. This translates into CASSLDRTSYTF.

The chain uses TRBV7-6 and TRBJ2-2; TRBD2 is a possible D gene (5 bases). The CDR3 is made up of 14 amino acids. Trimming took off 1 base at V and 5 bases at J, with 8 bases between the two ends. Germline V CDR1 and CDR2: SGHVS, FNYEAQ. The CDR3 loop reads CASSLGPGTGELFF. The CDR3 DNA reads TGTGCCAGCAGCTTAGGCCCGGGGACCGGGGAGCTGTTTTTT.

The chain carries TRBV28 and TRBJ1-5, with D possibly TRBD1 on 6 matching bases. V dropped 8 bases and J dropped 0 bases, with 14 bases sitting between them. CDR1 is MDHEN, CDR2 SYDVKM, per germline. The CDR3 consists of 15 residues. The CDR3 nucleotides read TGTGCCAGCTATGCAGGGGCTTATAGCAATCAGCCCCAGCATTTT. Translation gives CASYAGAYSNQPQHF.

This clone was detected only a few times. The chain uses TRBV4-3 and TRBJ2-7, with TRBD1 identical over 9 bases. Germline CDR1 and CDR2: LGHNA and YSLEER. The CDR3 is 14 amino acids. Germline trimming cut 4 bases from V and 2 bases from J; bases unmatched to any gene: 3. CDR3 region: CASSRGQGPYEQYF. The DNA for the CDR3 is TGCGCCAGCAGCCGGGGACAGGGCCCCTACGAGCAGTACTTC.

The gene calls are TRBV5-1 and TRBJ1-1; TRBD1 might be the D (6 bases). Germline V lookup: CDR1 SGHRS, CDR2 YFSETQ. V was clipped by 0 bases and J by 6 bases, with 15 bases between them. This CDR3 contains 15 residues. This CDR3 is CASSLDWGRGSEAFF. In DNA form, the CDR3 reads TGCGCCAGCAGCTTGGACTGGGGCAGGGGCTCTGAAGCTTTCTTT. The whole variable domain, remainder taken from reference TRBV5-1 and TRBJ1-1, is KAGVTQTPRYLIKTRGQQVTLSCSPISGHRSVSWYQQTPGQGLQFLFEYFSETQRNKGNFPGRFSGRQFSNSRSEMNVSTLELGDSALYLCASSLDWGRGSEAFFGQGTRLTVV.

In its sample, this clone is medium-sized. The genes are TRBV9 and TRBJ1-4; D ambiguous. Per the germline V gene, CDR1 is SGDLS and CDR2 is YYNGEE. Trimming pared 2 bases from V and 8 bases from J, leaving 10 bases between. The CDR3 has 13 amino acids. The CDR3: CASSVGLVEKLFF. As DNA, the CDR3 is TGTGCCAGCAGCGTCGGACTCGTGGAAAAACTGTTTTTT.

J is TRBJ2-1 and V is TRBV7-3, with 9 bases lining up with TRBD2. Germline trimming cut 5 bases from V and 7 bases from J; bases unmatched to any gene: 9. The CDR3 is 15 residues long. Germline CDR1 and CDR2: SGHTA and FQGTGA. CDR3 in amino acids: CASSAHWTSVNEQFF. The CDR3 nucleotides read TGTGCCAGCAGCGCACATTGGACTAGCGTGAATGAGCAGTTCTTC.

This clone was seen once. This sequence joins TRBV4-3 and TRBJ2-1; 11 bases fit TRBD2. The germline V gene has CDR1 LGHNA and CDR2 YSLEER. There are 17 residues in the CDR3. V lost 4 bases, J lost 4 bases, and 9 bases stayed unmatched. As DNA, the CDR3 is TGCGCCAGCAGCCCTCGGCTCATAGCGGGGGGGTACAATGAGCAGTTCTTC. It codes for CASSPRLIAGGYNEQFF.